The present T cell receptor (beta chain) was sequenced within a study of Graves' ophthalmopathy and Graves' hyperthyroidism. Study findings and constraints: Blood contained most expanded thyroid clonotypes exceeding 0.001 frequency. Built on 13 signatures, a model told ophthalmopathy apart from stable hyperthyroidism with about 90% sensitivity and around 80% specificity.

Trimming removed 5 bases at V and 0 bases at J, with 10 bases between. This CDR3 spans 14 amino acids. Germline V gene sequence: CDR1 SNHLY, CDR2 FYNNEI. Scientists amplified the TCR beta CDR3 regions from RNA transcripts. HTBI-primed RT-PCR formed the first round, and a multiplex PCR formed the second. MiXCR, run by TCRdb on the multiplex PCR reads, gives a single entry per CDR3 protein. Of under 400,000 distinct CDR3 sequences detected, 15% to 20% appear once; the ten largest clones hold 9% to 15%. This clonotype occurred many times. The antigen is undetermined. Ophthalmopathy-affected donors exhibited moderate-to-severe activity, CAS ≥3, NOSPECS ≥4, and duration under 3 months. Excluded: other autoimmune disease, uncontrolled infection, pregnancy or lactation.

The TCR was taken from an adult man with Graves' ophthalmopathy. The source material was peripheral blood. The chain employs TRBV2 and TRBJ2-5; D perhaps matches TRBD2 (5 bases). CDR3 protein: CASSIYGDQETQYF. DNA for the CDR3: TGTGCCAGCAGTATCTACGGGGACCAAGAGACCCAGTACTTC.